The rows below give T cell receptor beta chains drawn from one sample of a study of blood T cell repertoires in COVID-19. This table comes from immunoSEQ multiplex PCR, and its TCRdb copy is limited to in-frame clones, with some not included. The sample includes some 320,000 clones, 80% to 90% of them seen just once. The sequencing sample was made of peripheral blood. These receptors were collected from a woman aged 50 to 65 who had recovered from COVID-19. Each CDR3 is given with its conserved first and last residue. Each record gives: CDR3 length, J gene, clone size, V gene, D gene, CDR3 protein, CDR3 DNA. The D gene is left open where the match is weak. Clone size is stated in some rows and not others, as once, few, many or a class when expanded.

11,TRBJ2-1,.,TRBV30,.,CAWSILNEQFF,TGTGCCTGGAGTATATTGAATGAGCAGTTCTTC
16,TRBJ2-2,.,TRBV9,TRBD1,CASREGPGQDTGELFF,TGTGCCAGCAGGGAAGGCCCCGGACAGGACACCGGGGAGCTGTTTTTT
14,TRBJ1-1,.,TRBV7-2,.,CASSLIPRETEAFF,TGTGCCAGCAGCTTAATTCCGAGGGAAACTGAAGCTTTCTTT
16,TRBJ1-6,few,TRBV28,.,CASSSLGGAKNSPLHF,TGTGCCAGCAGTTCCCTCGGGGGGGCGAAAAATTCACCCCTCCACTTT
11,TRBJ2-1,.,TRBV9,.,CASSSGWEQFF,TGTGCTAGCAGCTCAGGATGGGAGCAGTTCTTC
16,TRBJ2-5,.,TRBV19,TRBD2,CASSPQRLAGEETQYF,TGTGCCAGTAGTCCCCAACGACTAGCGGGAGAAGAGACCCAGTACTTC
15,TRBJ2-5,.,TRBV7-2,TRBD2,CASSRLAGARETQYF,TGTGCCAGCAGCCGCTTAGCGGGGGCTAGGGAGACCCAGTACTTC
14,TRBJ2-7,once,TRBV29-1,TRBD1,CSAEGAGGRGEQYF,TGCAGCGCCGAGGGGGCAGGGGGCAGGGGCGAGCAGTACTTC
14,TRBJ2-3,once,TRBV4-2,TRBD1,CASSPGTGKDTQYF,TGTGCCAGCAGCCCCGGGACAGGGAAAGATACGCAGTATTTT
17,TRBJ1-5,.,TRBV27,TRBD1,CASKDRAKGYSNQPQHF,TGTGCCAGCAAAGACAGGGCGAAGGGCTATAGCAATCAGCCCCAGCATTTT
14,TRBJ1-3,.,TRBV29-1,.,CSVQQGYSGNTIYF,TGCAGCGTTCAACAGGGCTACTCTGGAAACACCATATATTTT
14,TRBJ2-7,.,TRBV15,.,CATSRGAGTYEQYF,TGTGCCACCAGCAGAGGGGCAGGGACCTACGAGCAGTACTTC
14,TRBJ1-6,.,TRBV2,TRBD1,CASSDGTGPSPLHF,TGTGCCAGCAGCGATGGGACAGGCCCATCACCCCTCCACTTT
13,TRBJ2-7,.,TRBV3-1/TRBV3-2,.,CASSQARGGEQYF,TGTGCCAGCAGCCAAGCGAGAGGGGGAGAGCAGTACTTC
16,TRBJ2-5,.,TRBV2,.,CASSETPPGGLETQYF,TGTGCCAGCAGTGAAACCCCCCCTGGGGGCTTAGAGACCCAGTACTTC
13,TRBJ1-1,once,TRBV30,.,CAWREDSHTEAFF,TGTGCCTGGAGAGAAGACAGTCACACTGAAGCTTTCTTT
20,TRBJ2-3,.,TRBV4-2,TRBD2,CASSPTGGLAGGTGTDTQYF,TGTGCCAGCAGCCCCACAGGCGGACTAGCGGGAGGAACTGGCACAGATACGCAGTATTTT
15,TRBJ2-7,.,TRBV2,.,CASSEGALGSYEQYF,TGTGCCAGCAGTGAAGGGGCCCTTGGCTCCTACGAGCAGTACTTC
16,TRBJ2-3,.,TRBV7-8,TRBD2,CASSPYSGGATDTQYF,TGTGCCAGCAGCCCCTATAGCGGGGGGGCGACAGATACGCAGTATTTT
14,TRBJ1-2,.,TRBV10-3,TRBD1,CAILPGQGNYGYTF,TGTGCCATCTTACCGGGACAGGGTAACTATGGCTACACCTTC
16,TRBJ2-3,.,TRBV10-1,TRBD1,CASSEWTGSSTDTQYF,TGCGCCAGCAGTGAGTGGACAGGGTCTAGCACAGATACGCAGTATTTT
15,TRBJ1-1,once,TRBV7-9,.,CASSFSVLTGTEAFF,TGTGCCAGCAGCTTTTCCGTTTTAACGGGCACTGAAGCTTTCTTT
14,TRBJ2-7,once,TRBV28,.,CASRDLGFYYEQYF,TGTGCCAGCAGGGACTTGGGGTTCTATTACGAGCAGTACTTC
13,TRBJ2-7,.,TRBV4-1,.,CASSQEQGYEQYF,TGCGCCAGCAGCCAAGAACAGGGTTACGAGCAGTACTTC
16,TRBJ1-1,.,TRBV19,.,CASSADTGVQNTEAFF,TGTGCCAGTAGTGCGGACACTGGGGTACAGAACACTGAAGCTTTCTTT
18,TRBJ2-1,few,TRBV15,TRBD2,CATSGFRSGLARNNEQFF,TGTGCCACCAGCGGATTCCGATCGGGACTAGCTCGAAACAATGAGCAGTTCTTC
14,TRBJ1-2,.,TRBV6-5,TRBD1,CASSPGQGTYGYTF,TGTGCCAGCAGCCCCGGACAGGGAACATATGGCTACACCTTC
17,TRBJ2-3,.,TRBV7-2,TRBD1,CASSLAGGTGGVDTQYF,TGTGCCAGCAGCTTAGCAGGAGGGACAGGGGGAGTAGATACGCAGTATTTT
14,TRBJ1-5,few,TRBV30,.,CAWSPPGLGQPQHF,TGTGCCTGGAGCCCCCCAGGCCTTGGGCAGCCCCAGCATTTT
13,TRBJ1-1,once,TRBV6-1,.,CASSESQATEAFF,TGTGCCAGCAGTGAAAGTCAGGCGACTGAAGCTTTCTTT
15,TRBJ1-1,.,TRBV4-3,.,CASSQVPGGNTEAFF,TGCGCCAGCAGCCAAGTACCAGGAGGGAACACTGAAGCTTTCTTT
15,TRBJ2-7,.,TRBV13,TRBD1,CASSLAGQGAREQYF,TGTGCCAGCAGCTTAGCAGGACAGGGGGCGCGGGAGCAGTACTTC
16,TRBJ2-4,.,TRBV7-9,TRBD1,CASSLGGQGAQNIQYF,TGTGCCAGCAGCTTAGGAGGACAGGGGGCCCAAAACATTCAGTACTTC
12,TRBJ1-6,.,TRBV7-9,.,CASSRELAPLHF,TGTGCCAGCAGCCGAGAGCTTGCACCCCTCCACTTT
15,TRBJ2-7,.,TRBV18,.,CASSPGASGSSEQYF,TGTGCCAGCTCACCCGGGGCCAGCGGGTCGTCGGAGCAGTACTTC
14,TRBJ2-7,.,TRBV10-3,TRBD1,CAISAGTGDYEQYF,TGTGCCATCAGTGCCGGAACAGGGGACTACGAGCAGTACTTC
11,TRBJ2-7,.,TRBV7-8,.,CASSPNRWQYF,TGTGCCAGCAGCCCTAACCGCTGGCAGTACTTC
15,TRBJ2-1,.,TRBV14,TRBD2,CASSGTSARYNEQFF,TGTGCCAGCAGTGGTACTAGCGCCCGATACAATGAGCAGTTCTTC
15,TRBJ2-7,.,TRBV7-9,.,CASSPLGGDSYEQYF,TGTGCCAGCAGCCCATTAGGGGGGGACTCCTACGAGCAGTACTTC
18,TRBJ2-7,once,TRBV4-3,TRBD2,CASSQEPPTSGWGGEQYF,TGCGCCAGCAGCCAAGAGCCCCCAACTAGCGGGTGGGGGGGCGAGCAGTACTTC
13,TRBJ2-3,few,TRBV12-3/TRBV12-4,.,CASSGGITDTQYF,TGTGCCAGCAGTGGGGGCATTACAGATACGCAGTATTTT
14,TRBJ2-3,.,TRBV6-5,.,CASSPSGDGDTQYF,TGTGCCAGCAGCCCCTCCGGAGATGGAGATACGCAGTATTTT
16,TRBJ2-1,.,TRBV27,TRBD2,CASSLSSGTNYNEQFF,TGTGCCAGCAGTTTATCCTCCGGGACTAACTACAATGAGCAGTTCTTC